This T cell receptor (beta chain) was retrieved from a study of T cell changes during pregnancy in multiple sclerosis. The CDR3 is 18 amino acids. V lost 1 base and J 3 bases, leaving 19 bases between the germline ends. Germline CDR1 LNHDA, CDR2 SQIVND (reference sequence). Measured with immunoSEQ multiplex PCR; TCRdb has only the in-frame clones, and not every one. The sample contains tens of thousands of clones, about 90% of which appear only once. This clone occurred a few times. The V gene is TRBV19, the J gene TRBJ1-5; maybe TRBD1 (5 bases). The sequences come from CD4+ T cells from peripheral blood mononuclear cells, collected after pregnancy. This TCR came from a female donor with multiple sclerosis, enrolled in a pregnancy study. CDR3 amino acids: CASSIGPNRRGINQPQHF. Written as DNA, the CDR3 is TGTGCCAGTAGTATAGGCCCCAACAGGAGAGGCATCAATCAGCCCCAGCATTTT.